The 24 T cell receptor beta chains reported below all come from one sample, sequenced in a study of T cells in Graves' hyperthyroidism and ophthalmopathy. Template material for amplifying TCR beta CDR3 regions consisted of RNA transcripts. First-round RT-PCR with HTBI primers amplified the TCR CDR3 region. MiXCR was run by TCRdb on the multiplex PCR reads, yielding one entry per CDR3 protein. This table holds about 560,000 distinct CDR3 sequences, around 15% found once. Sequenced input: blood. The receptors shown here come from a woman younger than 30 with Graves' hyperthyroidism.

J is TRBJ2-1 and V is TRBV4-2; possibly TRBD2 for D (5 bases). Germline V CDR1 and CDR2: LGHNA, YNFKEQ. The length of the CDR3 is 16 residues. V was shortened by 0 bases and J by 0 bases, with 9 bases between the two germline ends. The CDR3 sequence: CASSQDRRSSYNEQFF. The CDR3 nucleotides are TGTGCCAGCAGCCAAGATAGGAGGAGCTCCTACAATGAGCAGTTCTTC.

Ten or more counts support this clonotype. The rearrangement joins TRBV5-5 to TRBJ1-1; 7 bases match TRBD1. Germline trimming cut 4 bases from V and 0 bases from J; bases unmatched to any gene: 9. Per the germline V gene, CDR1 is SGHKS and CDR2 is YYEKEE (reference sequence). The CDR3 consists of 16 residues. CDR3 nucleotide sequence: TGTGCCAGCAGCCATGGGCAGGGGGACGTGAACACTGAAGCTTTCTTT. This codes for CASSHGQGDVNTEAFF.

This clonotype was seen a few times. V usage is TRBV20-1 and J usage is TRBJ2-1; D may be TRBD2 (6 bases). There are 13 residues in the CDR3. Trimming shortened V by 5 bases and J by 7 bases, and 15 bases separated the two germline ends. Germline V CDR1 and CDR2: DFQATT, SNEGSKA (reference sequence). The CDR3: CSAFAGLVNEQFF. CDR3 DNA sequence: TGCAGTGCTTTTGCGGGGTTGGTAAATGAGCAGTTCTTC.

About this clonotype itself: The final CDR3 position lacks the conserved phenylalanine or tryptophan, pointing to a likely read error. The chain combines TRBV20-1 with TRBJ2-5; D might be TRBD1 (5 bases). The germline gives CDR1 DFQATT, CDR2 SNEGSKA (reference sequence). Trimming cost V 1 base and J 1 base, with 13 bases left between them. The CDR3 has 15 residues. The CDR3: CSARAGTGSQETQYL. The CDR3 DNA is TGCAGTGCTAGAGCCGGAACAGGATCCCAAGAGACCCAGTACCTC.

This clonotype was observed many times. This rearrangement joins TRBV11-2 to TRBJ2-4, with 9 bases identical to TRBD2. The CDR3 extends over 15 amino acids. The J segment lost 1 base and the V segment lost 5 bases, leaving 3 bases of the junction unmatched. CDR1 is SGHAT and CDR2 is FQNNGV in the germline V gene. The CDR3 is CASSNGLAAKNIQYF. Written as DNA, the CDR3 is TGTGCCAGCAGCAACGGACTAGCGGCCAAAAACATTCAGTACTTC.

This clonotype has a count of ten or more. This chain links TRBV3-1 with TRBJ2-3; D uncertain. Germline CDR1 LGHDT, CDR2 YNNKEL (reference sequence). The CDR3 loop spans 14 amino acids. Trimming cost V 6 bases and J 0 bases, with 10 bases left between them. The CDR3 region has the DNA TGTGCCAGCAGACCGGGCGGAAGCACAGATACGCAGTATTTT. Its protein is CASRPGGSTDTQYF.

The chain joins TRBV20-1 to TRBJ1-5, with D perhaps matching TRBD1 (6 bases). Trimming took off 5 bases at V and 3 bases at J, with 11 bases between the two ends. The V gene's germline CDR1 is DFQATT and CDR2 SNEGSKA (reference sequence). The CDR3 spans 13 residues. CDR3 in DNA: TGCAGTGCTTCGACAGGACTCAATCAGCCCCAGCATTTT. This translates into CSASTGLNQPQHF.

This clonotype has at least ten counts. V gene TRBV20-1 combines with J gene TRBJ2-5; D gene uncertain. V lost 4 bases, J lost 0 bases, and 6 bases lay in between. Germline assignment: CDR1 DFQATT and CDR2 SNEGSKA (reference sequence). CDR3 length equals 12 residues. CDR3 sequence reads: CSATAHQETQYF. The CDR3, as DNA: TGCAGTGCTACAGCACACCAAGAGACCCAGTACTTC.

This clonotype occurred many times. V gene TRBV27 combines with J gene TRBJ1-6, with no clear D. The CDR3 has 13 residues. CDR1 MNHEY and CDR2 SMNVEV come from the germline V gene (reference sequence). V shed 2 bases and J shed 7 bases, with 6 bases lying between them. The CDR3 protein is CASSLGRNSPLHF. The CDR3 DNA sequence: TGTGCCAGCAGTTTAGGTCGGAATTCACCCCTCCACTTT.

The CDR3 DNA reads TGTGCCAGCTCACCGACAGTGGGAAACAATGAGCAGTTCTTC. This codes for CASSPTVGNNEQFF. The rearrangement joins TRBV18 to TRBJ2-1, with a possible D match to TRBD1 (5 bases). Germline CDR1 and CDR2: KGHSH and LQKENI. This CDR3 has 14 amino acids. V was clipped by 3 bases and J by 5 bases, with 11 bases between them.

This clonotype was detected many times. This chain joins TRBV12-5 and TRBJ2-1, with D possibly TRBD2 on 5 matching bases. Germline V gene lookup returns CDR1 LGHNT and CDR2 FRNRAP. There are 17 residues in the CDR3. Trimming took off 0 bases at V and 1 base at J, with 13 bases between the two ends. The CDR3: CASGLVLTGSSYNEQFF. Written as DNA, the CDR3 is TGTGCTAGTGGTTTGGTACTGACGGGATCTTCCTACAATGAGCAGTTCTTC.

This clonotype was recorded many times. The rearrangement uses TRBV13 and TRBJ1-6; possibly TRBD1 for D (5 bases). The length of the CDR3 is 16 residues. In germline, CDR1 is PRHDT, CDR2 FYEKMQ (reference sequence). V lost 1 base, J lost 11 bases, and 18 bases lay in between. The CDR3 here is CASSLARGRSGAPLHF. The CDR3 DNA reads as TGTGCCAGCAGCTTAGCTCGGGGCCGCAGTGGCGCACCCCTCCACTTT.

This clonotype was observed many times. The rearrangement links TRBV20-1 to TRBJ2-7; D remains unclear. Trimming left V 0 bases short and J 3 bases short, with 6 bases between. Germline V gene data show CDR1 as DFQATT and CDR2 as SNEGSKA (reference sequence). The CDR3 consists of 12 residues. The CDR3 bases are TGCAGTGCTAGAGATATGAGCTACGAGCAGTACTTC. Its protein is CSARDMSYEQYF.

This clonotype has only a few counts. The chain combines TRBV5-1 with TRBJ2-7; D remains ambiguous. Trimming removed 0 bases from V and 2 bases from J, with 12 bases in between. Germline CDR1 SGHRS, CDR2 YFSETQ. The CDR3 spans 15 residues. CDR3 DNA: TGCGCCAGCAGCTTGGTGCCAGACCGAACCTACGAGCAGTACTTC. Protein sequence: CASSLVPDRTYEQYF.

As for this clonotype: With a much larger clone just one base away, this may be a read error. The CDR3 region is CASRFKSQGTNTGELFF. DNA for the CDR3: TGTGCCAGCAGATTTAAGAGCCAGGGGACGAACACCGGGGAGCTGTTTTTT. The rearrangement uses TRBV7-2 and TRBJ2-2, with TRBD1 as a possible D gene (6 bases). With 6 bases removed from V and 0 bases from J, the gap between germline ends came to 17 bases. CDR3 length equals 17 residues. Germline assignment: CDR1 SGHTA and CDR2 FQGNSA.

This clonotype showed up many times. This chain uses TRBV7-3 with TRBJ2-5; possibly TRBD1 for D (5 bases). This CDR3 comprises 16 residues. Germline CDR1 is SGHTA and CDR2 is FQGTGA. The V end was cut by 4 bases, the J end by 1 base, with 16 bases between. The CDR3 region is CASSSLQDRPQETQYF. The CDR3 DNA reads TGTGCCAGCAGCTCCCTACAGGATCGGCCCCAAGAGACCCAGTACTTC.

Note on this clonotype: A much larger clone is a single base away; this may be a read error. The chain employs TRBV30 and TRBJ1-2; TRBD1 is a possible D gene (6 bases). The length of the CDR3 is 13 residues. The germline V gene has CDR1 GTSNPN and CDR2 SVGIG (reference sequence). V gave up 1 base and J gave up 7 bases, with 13 bases separating them. CDR3 sequence reads: CAWSEIRGGGYTF. The DNA for the CDR3 is TGTGCCTGGAGTGAAATTAGAGGGGGTGGCTACACCTTC.

This clonotype has just one count. This rearrangement joins TRBV7-3 to TRBJ2-2; TRBD1 is a possible D gene (6 bases). The V end lost 5 bases, the J end lost 3 bases, and 10 bases lay between the germline ends. Germline CDR1 is SGHTA and CDR2 is FQGTGA. The CDR3 spans 14 residues. The CDR3 spells CASSTRTDTGELFF. In DNA form, the CDR3 reads TGTGCCAGCAGCACCCGGACAGACACCGGGGAGCTGTTTTTT.

The chain couples TRBV28 to TRBJ2-3, with 15 nucleotides matching TRBD2. The CDR3 consists of 18 residues. V dropped 3 bases and J dropped 0; count of bases not matched to a gene: 4. In germline, CDR1 is MDHEN, CDR2 SYDVKM. The chain's CDR3 is CASSFWTSGRGSTDTQYF. CDR3 nucleotide sequence: TGTGCCAGCAGTTTTTGGACTAGCGGGAGGGGGAGCACAGATACGCAGTATTTT.

Turning to this clonotype: This may be a read error, as it is one base from a much larger clone. The chain combines TRBV11-2 with TRBJ1-2, with D hard to call. The CDR3 length is 12 residues. Germline values: CDR1 SGHAT, CDR2 FQNNGV. Here the CDR3 DNA reads TGTGTCAGCAGCTCCGAAGGAGATGGCTACACCTTC. Translation: CVSSSEGDGYTF.

This clonotype was detected many times. The genes are TRBV7-2 and TRBJ2-3, with 8 nucleotides matching TRBD1. Germline V gene lookup returns CDR1 SGHTA and CDR2 FQGNSA. There are 19 residues in the CDR3. With V trimmed by 1 base and J by 3 bases, 15 bases remained unmatched. CDR3 in amino acids: CASSLVARRIDRGTDTQYF. CDR3 bases: TGTGCCAGCAGCTTAGTCGCCCGGAGAATAGACAGGGGAACAGATACGCAGTATTTT.

This clonotype was observed many times. The rearrangement links TRBV29-1 to TRBJ2-7; 11 bases are shared with TRBD2. After removal of 3 bases from V and 4 bases from J, the junction contained 14 bases not matched to a gene. The CDR3 loop spans 17 amino acids. Germline V gene data show CDR1 as SQVTM and CDR2 as ANQGSEA. The CDR3 DNA reads TGCAGCGTTGATGGCCGCGGGGTAGCGGGGGGGCGGTACGAGCAGTACTTC. It yields the protein CSVDGRGVAGGRYEQYF.

This clonotype was seen a few times. The V and J genes are TRBV28 and TRBJ2-5; 10 bases are a match to TRBD1. V lost 4 bases to trimming and J lost 14 bases; unmatched junction nucleotides: 10. This CDR3 spans 13 amino acids. From germline, CDR1 is MDHEN and CDR2 SYDVKM. The CDR3: CASSWKPGTGVYF. CDR3 DNA: TGTGCCAGCAGTTGGAAGCCCGGGACAGGGGTATACTTC.

This clonotype was seen repeatedly, ten times or more. V is TRBV20-1 and J is TRBJ2-7; TRBD2 aligns across 11 bases. J gave up 5 bases and V 3 bases, and 12 bases lay outside the gene matches. The CDR3 runs to 16 residues. In germline, CDR1 is DFQATT, CDR2 SNEGSKA (reference sequence). CDR3 amino acids: CSARLPFSGRGDEQYF. CDR3 DNA: TGCAGTGCTAGGCTCCCCTTTAGCGGGAGGGGCGACGAGCAGTACTTC.